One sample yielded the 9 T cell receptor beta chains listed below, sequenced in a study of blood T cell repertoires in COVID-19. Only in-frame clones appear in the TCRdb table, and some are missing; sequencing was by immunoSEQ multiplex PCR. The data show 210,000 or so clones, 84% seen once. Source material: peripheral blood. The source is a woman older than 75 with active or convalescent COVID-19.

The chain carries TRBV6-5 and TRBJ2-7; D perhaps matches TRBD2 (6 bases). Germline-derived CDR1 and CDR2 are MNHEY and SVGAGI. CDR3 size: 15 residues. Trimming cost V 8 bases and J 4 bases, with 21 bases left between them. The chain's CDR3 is CASSLSVTSLYEQYF. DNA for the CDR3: TGTGCCAGCTCCCTGTCTGTAACTAGCCTATACGAGCAGTACTTC.

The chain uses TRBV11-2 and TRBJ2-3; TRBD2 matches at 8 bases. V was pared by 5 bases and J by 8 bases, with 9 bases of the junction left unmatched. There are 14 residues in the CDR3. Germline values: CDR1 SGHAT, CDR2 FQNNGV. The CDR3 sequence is CASSPGLVKGTQYF. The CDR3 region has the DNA TGTGCCAGCAGCCCGGGACTAGTAAAGGGTACGCAGTATTTT.

CDR3 bases: TGTGCCAGCTCACCACCTTCGTACCAAGAGACCCAGTACTTC. Its translation is CASSPPSYQETQYF. The chain is built from TRBV18 and TRBJ2-5; D ambiguous. CDR3 length: 14 amino acids. Looked up from germline, CDR1 is KGHSH and CDR2 is LQKENI. The germline V and J ends were trimmed by 0 bases and 0 bases, with 5 bases remaining between them.

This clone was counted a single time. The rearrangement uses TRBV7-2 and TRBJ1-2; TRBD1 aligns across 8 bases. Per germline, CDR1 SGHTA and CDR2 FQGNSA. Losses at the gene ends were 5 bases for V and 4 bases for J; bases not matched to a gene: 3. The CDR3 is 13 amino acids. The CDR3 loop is CASSPGQVYGYTF. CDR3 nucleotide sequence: TGTGCCAGCAGCCCGGGACAGGTCTATGGCTACACCTTC.

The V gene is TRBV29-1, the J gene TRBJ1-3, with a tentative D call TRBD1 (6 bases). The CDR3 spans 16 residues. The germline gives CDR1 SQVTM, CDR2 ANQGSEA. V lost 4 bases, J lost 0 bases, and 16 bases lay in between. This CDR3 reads CSVVVTGHPSGNTIYF. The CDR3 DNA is TGCAGCGTTGTGGTCACAGGGCACCCCTCTGGAAACACCATATATTTT.

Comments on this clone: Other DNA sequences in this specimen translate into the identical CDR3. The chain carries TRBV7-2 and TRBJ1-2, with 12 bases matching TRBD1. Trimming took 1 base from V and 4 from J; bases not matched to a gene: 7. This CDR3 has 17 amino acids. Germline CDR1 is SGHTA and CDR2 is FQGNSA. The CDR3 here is CASSLGGQGARVYGYTF. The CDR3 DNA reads TGTGCCAGCAGCTTAGGGGGACAGGGGGCAAGGGTCTATGGCTACACCTTC.

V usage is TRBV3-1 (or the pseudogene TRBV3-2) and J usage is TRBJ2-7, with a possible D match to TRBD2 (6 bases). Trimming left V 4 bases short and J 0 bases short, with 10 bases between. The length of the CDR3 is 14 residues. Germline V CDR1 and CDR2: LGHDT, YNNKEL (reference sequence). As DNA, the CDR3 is TGTGCCAGCAGCCGGGGCGGGAACTCCTACGAGCAGTACTTC. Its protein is CASSRGGNSYEQYF.

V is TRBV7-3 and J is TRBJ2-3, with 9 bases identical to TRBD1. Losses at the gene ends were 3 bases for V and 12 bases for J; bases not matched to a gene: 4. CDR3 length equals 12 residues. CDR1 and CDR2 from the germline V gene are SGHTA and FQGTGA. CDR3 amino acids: CASSLGQGLQYF. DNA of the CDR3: TGTGCCAGCAGCTTGGGACAGGGCCTTCAGTATTTT.

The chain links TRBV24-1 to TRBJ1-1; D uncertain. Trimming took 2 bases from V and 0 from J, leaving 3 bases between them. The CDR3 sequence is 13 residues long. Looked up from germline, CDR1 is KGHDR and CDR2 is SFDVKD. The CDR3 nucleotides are TGTGCCACCAGTGATTCCATGAACACTGAAGCTTTCTTT. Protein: CATSDSMNTEAFF.